This T cell receptor (beta chain) stems from a study of shared clonotypes between healthy human individuals (dated by TCRdb to 2020 to 2022). As for the study more broadly: The cohort comprised two women and a few men aged 18 to 49 years. To estimate repertoire size and how much clonotypes are shared between individuals, the study performed deep sequencing of blood TCR repertoires from roughly five healthy adults. To increase sequencing depth and limit assay-specific biases, different laboratories used diverse techniques to prepare libraries and sequence TCR repertoires. Leukapheresis yielded between about 0.8 and 9.5 billion PBMCs per donor. The research as a whole found: Because the study included a small number of donors, the genetic and exposure-history diversity represented was limited. Sampling was limited to blood, and TCR repertoires in tissue likely differ from TCR repertoires in blood. Pairwise subsampling indicated that sequencing depth was expected to affect the degree of clonotype sharing among donors.

Of note for this clone: Its antigen target is currently unknown. Base-call qualities are not available, and no considerably larger clone is one nucleotide away.

Via the germline V gene, CDR1 is SQVTM and CDR2 ANQGSEA. From the cysteine through the phenylalanine, the CDR3 covers 12 amino acids. The retained sequence is limited to the CDR3, 36 bases, with the frame set at the first base. Trimming leaves V shorter by 7 bases and J shorter by 5 bases, with the junction holding 2 bases beyond the gene matches. Donors were healthy HIV-negative adults with no recently reported acute infections or vaccinations. All donors were Caucasian adults living in Nashville, Tennessee, USA. For unsorted samples, 90 million or so PBMCs were counted and genomic DNA was extracted with the QIAamp DNA Blood Mini kit. Blood was obtained by leukapheresis, after which PBMCs were separated by Ficoll-Histopaque density gradient centrifugation and cryopreserved in liquid nitrogen vapor phase. TCR CDR3 regions were amplified from genomic DNA by multiplex PCR using the deep immunoSEQ assay. Genomic DNA extracted from each cell subset was distributed evenly over all wells of several immunoSEQ 96-well plates, and each plate served as one replicate. For unsorted PBMC, each replicate PCR was loaded with approximately 0.3 ug genomic DNA, equivalent to about 33,000 T cell genomes. Ten immunoSEQ deep assay plates were used to sequence the unsorted PBMC genomic DNA. Purified libraries were measured with a Qubit 3.0 fluorometer, size-checked on a Bioanalyzer 2100, and measured again with the KAPA Library Quantification kit. Every immunoSEQ 96-well plate was sequenced on a separate single-read 150-cycle Illumina NextSeq 550 flow cell. The paper's data handling went like this. Because the immunoSEQ output included only junctional sequences and no quality scores, the filtering could not be the same as the filtering used for full-length reads. To assign V/J genes and CDR3, sequences were annotated using PyIR, a Python wrapper for IgBLAST v1.9, with IMGT germline references. Reads were removed for weak V/J assignments (E-value above 1e-6), missing CDR3, stop codons, out-of-frame junctions, or ambiguous translated residues. V3J clonotypes were defined as sequences sharing the same inferred V gene, J gene, and CDR3 amino acid sequence. To compute the percentage overlap between repertoires, the number of shared unique clonotypes was divided by the size of the smaller repertoire. Richness of each repertoire was evaluated using RTK rarefaction, the Chao1 estimator, and Recon v2.1 estimates of unobserved clonotypes. The source is immuneACCESS, and TCRdb retained only in-frame sequences with V and J called. Part of the clones is not carried over; for the studies checked, unresolved V genes explain less than half of this, and the remainder is unexplained. V and J calls and clone size are those listed in that table; D and trimming were worked out from the DNA. This sample comprises around 480,000 clones, 75% to 80% of them detected only once. Roughly an eighth of the sample is in the top ten clones.

Sequencing was carried out using PBMCs. Recombination linked TRBV29-1 to TRBJ2-1; 10 junctional bases match TRBD1. The TCR originated in a woman between 35 and 50 years old in good health. Some clones in this sample may be carry-over from other donors' samples. The nucleotides are TGCAGCGCCGGACAGGGGGACAATGAGCAGTTCTTC. The encoded protein is CSAGQGDNEQFF.